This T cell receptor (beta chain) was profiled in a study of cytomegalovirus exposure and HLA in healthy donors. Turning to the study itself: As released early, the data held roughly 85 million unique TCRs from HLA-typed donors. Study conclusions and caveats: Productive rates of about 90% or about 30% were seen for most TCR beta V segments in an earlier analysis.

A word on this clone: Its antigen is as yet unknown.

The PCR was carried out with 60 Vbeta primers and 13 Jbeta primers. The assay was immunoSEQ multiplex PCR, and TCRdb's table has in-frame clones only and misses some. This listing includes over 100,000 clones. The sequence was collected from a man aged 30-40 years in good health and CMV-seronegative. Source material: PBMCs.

As DNA, the CDR3 is TGTGCCAGCAGTTTACCTCCCGGGACAGGAACTGAAGCTTTCTTT. Residues: CASSLPPGTGTEAFF. The V call is TRBV27, the J call TRBJ1-1; TRBD1 matches at 8 bases. Trimming took 2 bases from V and 5 from J; bases not matched to a gene: 7. CDR1 is MNHEY and CDR2 is SMNVEV in the germline V gene (reference sequence). The CDR3 is 15 residues long.